What follows is one T cell receptor (beta chain) and its context. This sample is drawn from a study of blood T cell repertoires in COVID-19. Study information: Samples of COVID-19 (acute and convalescent) were obtained from the United States, Italy and Spain. From T cells, B-cell-depleted T cells, or PBMCs came the material, which was cDNA or gDNA.

V shed 1 base, J shed 3 bases, and the junction held 7 bases outside the gene matches. The germline V gene has CDR1 SQVTM and CDR2 ANQGSEA. The length of the CDR3 is 16 residues. As handled by the study authors: Estimation of nucleated cell counts relied on the amplification of reference gene primers. Method: immunoSEQ multiplex PCR; TCRdb's copy keeps in-frame clones and lacks some. V and J calls and clone size come straight from that table; D and trimming were deduced from the DNA. The data show about 190,000 clones, roughly nine tenths seen once. Sequencing input: peripheral blood. This chain joins TRBV29-1 and TRBJ1-1; 11 bases are shared with TRBD1. The TCR was taken from a man aged 30 to 45 with acute or convalescent COVID-19. The CDR3 sequence: CSVEGAWGQGDTEAFF. CDR3 bases: TGCAGCGTTGAAGGGGCGTGGGGACAGGGGGACACTGAAGCTTTCTTT. Complete variable domain (other parts from reference TRBV29-1 and TRBJ1-1): SAVISQKPSRDICQRGTSLTIQCQVDSQVTMMFWYRQQPGQSLTLIATANQGSEATYESGFVIDKFPISRPNLTFSTLTVSNMSPEDSSIYLCSVEGAWGQGDTEAFFGQGTRLTVV.